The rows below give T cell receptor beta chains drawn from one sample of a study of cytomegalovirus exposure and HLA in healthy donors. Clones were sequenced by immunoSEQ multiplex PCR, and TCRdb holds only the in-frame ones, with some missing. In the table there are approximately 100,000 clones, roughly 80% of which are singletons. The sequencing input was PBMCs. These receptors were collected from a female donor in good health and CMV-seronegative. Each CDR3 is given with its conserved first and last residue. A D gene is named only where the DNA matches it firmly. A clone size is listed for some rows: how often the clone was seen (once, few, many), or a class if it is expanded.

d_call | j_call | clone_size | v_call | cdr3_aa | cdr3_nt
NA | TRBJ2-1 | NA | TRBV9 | CASSVQVNEQFF | TGTGCCAGCAGCGTTCAGGTCAATGAGCAGTTCTTC
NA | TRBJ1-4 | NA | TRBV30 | CAWQLGVGILTNEKLFF | TGTGCCTGGCAACTCGGCGTCGGGATCCTAACTAATGAAAAACTGTTTTTT
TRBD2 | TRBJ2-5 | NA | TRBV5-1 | CASTVSGGNQETQYF | TGCGCCAGCACTGTTAGCGGGGGGAACCAAGAGACCCAGTACTTC
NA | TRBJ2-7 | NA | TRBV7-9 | CASSVSASPYEQYF | TGTGCCAGCAGCGTTTCCGCTAGCCCCTACGAGCAGTACTTC
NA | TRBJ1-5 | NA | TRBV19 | CASSVPYRDNQPQHF | TGTGCCAGTAGTGTCCCTTACAGGGATAATCAGCCCCAGCATTTT
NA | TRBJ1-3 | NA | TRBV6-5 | CASIKDSGNTIYF | TGTGCCAGCATCAAGGACAGCGGAAACACCATATATTTT
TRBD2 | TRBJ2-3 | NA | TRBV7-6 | CASRLGSAGGGTQYF | TGTGCCAGCAGATTGGGGTCAGCCGGCGGGGGTACGCAGTATTTT
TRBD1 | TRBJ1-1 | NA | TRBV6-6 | CASSSTGTGNTEAFF | TGTGCCAGCAGTTCGACTGGGACAGGGAACACTGAAGCTTTCTTT
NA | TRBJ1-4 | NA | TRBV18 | CASSPIQDGEKLFF | TGTGCCAGCTCACCAATTCAGGATGGTGAAAAACTGTTTTTT
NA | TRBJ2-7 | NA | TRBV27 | CASSPAGARRYEQYF | TGTGCCAGCAGTCCCGCGGGGGCCCGAAGGTACGAGCAGTACTTC
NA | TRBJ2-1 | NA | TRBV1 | CTSSQESAGDHNEQFF | TGCACCAGCAGCCAAGAGTCGGCGGGAGACCACAATGAGCAGTTCTTC
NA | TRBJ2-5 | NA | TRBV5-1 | CASSLDGGLQETQYF | TGCGCCAGCAGCTTAGACGGAGGACTCCAAGAGACCCAGTACTTC
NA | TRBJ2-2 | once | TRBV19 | CASNPRGYDTGELFF | TGTGCCAGTAACCCCCGCGGGTACGACACCGGGGAGCTGTTTTTT
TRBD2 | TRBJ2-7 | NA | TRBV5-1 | CASSLDREVEQYF | TGCGCCAGCAGCTTGGATCGGGAGGTCGAGCAGTACTTC
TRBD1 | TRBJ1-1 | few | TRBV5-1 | CASSLRGLGITEAFF | TGCGCCAGCAGCTTAAGGGGGCTGGGTATCACTGAAGCTTTCTTT
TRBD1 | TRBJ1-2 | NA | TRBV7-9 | CSSSPTGDRGREVYGYTF | TGTTCCAGCAGTCCTACAGGCGACAGGGGGCGCGAGGTATACGGCTACACCTTC